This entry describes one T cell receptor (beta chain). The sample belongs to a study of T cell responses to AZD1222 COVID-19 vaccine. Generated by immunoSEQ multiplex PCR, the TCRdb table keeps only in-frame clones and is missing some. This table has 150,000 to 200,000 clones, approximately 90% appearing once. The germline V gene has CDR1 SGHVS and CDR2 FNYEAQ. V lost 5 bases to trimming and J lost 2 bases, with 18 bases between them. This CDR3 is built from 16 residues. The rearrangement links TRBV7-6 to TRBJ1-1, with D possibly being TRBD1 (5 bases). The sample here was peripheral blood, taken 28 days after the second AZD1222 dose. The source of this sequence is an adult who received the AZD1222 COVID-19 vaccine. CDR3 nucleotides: TGTGCCAGCAGCCTACTTAAGGGAGGGGTAAACACTGAAGCTTTCTTT. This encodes CASSLLKGGVNTEAFF.